These T cell receptor beta chains were read from a single sample in a study of T cell responses to AZD1222 COVID-19 vaccine. The assay was immunoSEQ multiplex PCR, and TCRdb's table has in-frame clones only and misses some. The table shows 130,000 to 150,000 clones, with approximately 91% occurring only once. This sample comprised peripheral blood, obtained 28 days after the second AZD1222 dose. All receptors come from an adult who received the AZD1222 COVID-19 vaccine. Each CDR3 is given without its conserved first and last residue.

V: TRBV25-1
CDR3: ASSGDMGDTEAF

V: TRBV5-1
CDR3: ASSLEGIPVIDGYT

V: TRBV6-1
CDR3: ASRERLAGGFYNEQF

V: TRBV9
CDR3: ASSPPPGLAANEQF

V: TRBV5-1
CDR3: ASSPAGTAVYGYT

V: TRBV5-6
CDR3: ASSRDRGLNGYT

V: TRBV21-1
CDR3: ASPQAACNRDSYEQY

V: TRBV5-1
CDR3: ASSPRDGGLGDTQY

V: TRBV5-1
CDR3: ASSFGGISSYEQY

V: TRBV3-1/TRBV3-2
CDR3: ASSQMQGNYGYT

V: TRBV6-1
CDR3: ASSEAGGTIFSGNTIY

V: TRBV19
CDR3: ASSIVEDQPQH

V: TRBV5-1
CDR3: ASSLVLAAQSSYNEQF